The 5 T cell receptor beta chains below were found in one sample sequenced in a study of response to subunit inactivated influenza vaccine. MiXCR was run by TCRdb on the RT-PCR reads, yielding one entry per CDR3 protein. The table records 650,000 to 800,000 distinct CDR3 sequences, approximately 13% of them present only once. Sequenced here: PBMCs from blood, sampled roughly 15 days before vaccination. The receptors shown here come from a man aged 50-59 years who received an inactivated influenza vaccine.

V gene TRBV7-9 combines with J gene TRBJ2-7, with D perhaps TRBD2 (6 bases). The V gene's germline CDR1 is SEHNR and CDR2 FQNEAQ (reference sequence). Deletions cut 10 bases from V and 4 bases from J, with 17 bases between. CDR3 size: 13 residues. For the CDR3, the DNA is TGTGCCATCCTGGCCCCCGGGGGATACGAGCAGTACTTC. This translates into CAILAPGGYEQYF.

This clonotype was seen a handful of times. The V call is TRBV10-3, the J call TRBJ2-1; TRBD2 aligns across 10 bases. Germline CDR1 is ENHRY and CDR2 is SYGVKD. V dropped 2 bases and J dropped 6; count of bases not matched to a gene: 7. The CDR3 sequence is 16 residues long. DNA for the CDR3: TGTGCCATCAGTGAGCCGAGCGGGAGGGCCAGCAATGAGCAGTTCTTC. Protein: CAISEPSGRASNEQFF.

This clonotype has just a few counts. V gene TRBV10-3 combines with J gene TRBJ2-3, with 7 bases aligning to TRBD2. Unmatched junction bases numbered 0, after V lost 0 bases and J lost 0 bases. The CDR3 is made up of 15 amino acids. CDR1 ENHRY and CDR2 SYGVKD come from the germline V gene. In DNA, the CDR3 is TGTGCCATCAGTGAGTCGGGGGGGAGCACAGATACGCAGTATTTT. It is translated as CAISESGGSTDTQYF.

This chain's CDR3 is CASSLGRWGSISDGYTF. CDR3 sequence (DNA): TGTGCCAGCAGCTTAGGACGCTGGGGTTCGATATCGGATGGCTACACCTTC. The chain joins TRBV7-9 to TRBJ1-2; D ambiguous. The CDR3 has 17 amino acids. V lost 1 base, J lost 6 bases, and 21 bases lay in between. CDR1 is SEHNR and CDR2 is FQNEAQ in the germline V gene (reference sequence). The full variable domain, its missing parts supplied by reference TRBV7-9 and TRBJ1-2, is DTGVSQNPRHKITKRGQNVTFRCDPISEHNRLYWYRQTLGQGPEFLTYFQNEAQLEKSRLLSDRFSAERPKGSFSTLEIQRTEQGDSAMYLCASSLGRWGSISDGYTFGSGTRLTVV.

This clonotype was seen at least ten times. The CDR3 here is CASSFGSGEYGYTF. CDR3 coding DNA: TGTGCCAGCAGCTTTGGGAGCGGGGAATATGGCTACACCTTC. This sequence joins TRBV7-9 and TRBJ1-2; D uncertain. Germline V gene data show CDR1 as SEHNR and CDR2 as FQNEAQ (reference sequence). V was shortened by 3 bases and J by 5 bases, with 13 bases between the two germline ends. The CDR3 is 14 residues long.